This T cell receptor (beta chain) stems from a study of T cell responses to AZD1222 COVID-19 vaccine (dated by TCRdb to about 2021). Regarding the study in general: A total of more than 230 trial participants underwent TCR sequencing, of whom 207 received two doses of AZD1222 and 26 received two doses of the MenACWY control vaccine. Trial participants were enrolled by age into 18-55, 56-69 and 70-plus year subgroups, with roughly 160, 29 and 62 TCR-sequenced participants respectively.

As to this clone: Its specific antigen is unknown. Base quality data are lacking; no much larger clone is found one base away.

The time point label, read with the paper, signifies: about 28 days (+/-7) after the second vaccine dose. Sample treatment or condition, as interpreted from the label and publication: meningococcal conjugate vaccine given as trial control. Samples from vaccinated people were obtained from the UK trials COV001 and COV002, which included a single-blind randomized controlled phase 2/3 trial of AZD1222 (ChAdOx1 nCoV-19) in healthy adults. For TCRbeta chain sequencing, PBMC samples from trial participants were taken at day 0 and at day 28 after the second dose. The CDR3 regions of human TCRbeta chains were analyzed by immunosequencing. The original methods were these. Repertoire TCRs were matched against a reference library of SARS-CoV-2-specific TCRs generated with the MIRA antigen-specificity platform. Breadth was defined as the fraction of unique TCRs that were SARS-CoV-2-associated, and depth was defined as the fraction of total T cells that were SARS-CoV-2-associated. Using the MIRA data, each spike-specific TCR was assigned both to the spike region to which the TCR was reactive and to a CD4 or CD8 class. Log10-transformed breadth and depth values were compared by one-way ANOVA with Sidak's multiple comparisons tests. TCRdb holds this immuneACCESS table with in-frame rearrangements only. Some clones are missing; in checked studies, unresolved V genes explain under half, and the rest has no known cause. The V and J calls and clone size were taken over from that table, and D and trimming were inferred from the DNA. The sample profile shows 80,000 or so clones; over 60% of them were found once. The ten most abundant clones make up 27% of the sample.

General findings and caveats noted by the study authors: Vaccine-associated CD4 TCRs spanned the whole spike protein, with dominant responses in regions 160-218 and 743-854. Most participants were white British and females outnumbered males, and the authors suggested that clonal diversity may have been underestimated. Reportedly, almost half of the unique spike-specific TCRs recognized epitopes lying outside the regions that are mutated in the B.1.351 and B.1.1.7 variants. After two AZD1222 doses, spike-specific TCR breadth and depth were significantly higher than at day 0 and than in MenACWY recipients. Conclusions about previously exposed vaccinees were limited because only five to seven AZD1222 recipients were SARS-CoV-2 seropositive at baseline. In the small 56-69-year group, the increase in depth fell short of significance, most likely because of low power. No day 14 peak-response samples were available, so repertoires were characterized only after the peak T cell response.

The sequencing used peripheral blood, collected 28 days after the second dose of the MenACWY control vaccine. The origin of this receptor is an adult who received the MenACWY meningococcal vaccine as a control.

The DNA sequence is as follows: TGTGCCAGCAGCTTGTCGGGGGGGCTCAACGGGGAGCTGTTTTTT. The encoded protein is CASSLSGGLNGELFF. The chain uses TRBV5-4 and TRBJ2-2, and TRBD2 aligns with 8 junction nucleotides. The germline V gene encodes CDR1 SGHNT and CDR2 YYREEE (reference sequence). The germline V end is reduced by 1 base and the J end by 7 bases; junction bases left unmatched: 6. From cysteine to phenylalanine, the CDR3 is 15 amino acids long. Kept here is only the CDR3 DNA, which spans 45 bases and is read in frame from base 1.